This T cell receptor (beta chain) originates from a study of T cells in Graves' hyperthyroidism and ophthalmopathy. Around 10 ml fresh peripheral blood yielded the PBMCs. It was RNA transcripts that yielded the amplified TCR beta CDR3 regions. HTBI primers were employed in a first-round RT-PCR of the TCR CDR3. TCRdb reprocessed the multiplex PCR reads with MiXCR, giving one entry per CDR3 protein. The data hold roughly 710,000 distinct CDR3 sequences, with about 35% observed a single time. Trimming at V came to 6 bases and at J to 1 base, leaving 0 bases not matched to a gene. CDR1 KGHDR and CDR2 SFDVKD come from the germline V gene. CDR3 length equals 13 residues.

Sequencing input: blood. The TCR originated in a woman aged 40 to 50 with Graves' hyperthyroidism. The chain has TRBV24-1 and TRBJ2-3, with 7 bases identical to TRBD2. The CDR3 region is CATSLAGTDTQYF. The CDR3 DNA reads as TGTGCCACCAGTCTAGCGGGCACAGATACGCAGTATTTT.